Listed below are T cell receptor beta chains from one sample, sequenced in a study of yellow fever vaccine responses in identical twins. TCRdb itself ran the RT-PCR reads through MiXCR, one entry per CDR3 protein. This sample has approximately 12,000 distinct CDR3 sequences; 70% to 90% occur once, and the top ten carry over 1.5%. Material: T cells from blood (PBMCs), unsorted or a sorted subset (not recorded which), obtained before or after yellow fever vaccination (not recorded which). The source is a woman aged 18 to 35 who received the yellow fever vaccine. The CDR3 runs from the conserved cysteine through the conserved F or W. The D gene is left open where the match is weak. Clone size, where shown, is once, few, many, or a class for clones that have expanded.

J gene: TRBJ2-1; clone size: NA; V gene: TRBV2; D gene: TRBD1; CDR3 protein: CASSPGSGTGSNEQFF; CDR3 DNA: TGTGCCAGCAGTCCCGGCTCCGGGACAGGGTCCAATGAGCAGTTCTTC
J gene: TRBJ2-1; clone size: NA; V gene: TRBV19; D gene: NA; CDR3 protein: CGSSRSRFLNEQFF; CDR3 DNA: TGTGGCAGTAGTCGATCACGTTTTCTTAATGAGCAGTTCTTC
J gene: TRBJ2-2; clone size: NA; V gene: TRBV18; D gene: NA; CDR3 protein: CASSSDTWNTGELFF; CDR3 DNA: TGTGCCAGCTCATCAGACACGTGGAACACCGGGGAGCTGTTTTTT
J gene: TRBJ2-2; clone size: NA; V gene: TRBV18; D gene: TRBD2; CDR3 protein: CASSPRGLPEGTGELFF; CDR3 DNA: TGTGCCAGCTCACCGCGGGGACTACCAGAAGGAACCGGGGAGCTGTTTTTT
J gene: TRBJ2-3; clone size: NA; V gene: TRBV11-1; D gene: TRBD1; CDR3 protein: CASSSGQGRGTQYF; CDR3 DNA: TGTGCCAGCAGCTCCGGACAGGGACGAGGTACGCAGTATTTT
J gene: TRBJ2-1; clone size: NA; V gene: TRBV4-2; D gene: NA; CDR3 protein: CASSQEPGGTYNEQFF; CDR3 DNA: TGTGCCAGCAGCCAAGAACCGGGGGGCACGTACAATGAGCAGTTCTTC
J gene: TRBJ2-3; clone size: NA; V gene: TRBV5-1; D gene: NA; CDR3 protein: CASMVRAGSTDTQYF; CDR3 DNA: TGCGCCAGCATGGTCCGGGCGGGGAGCACAGATACGCAGTATTTT
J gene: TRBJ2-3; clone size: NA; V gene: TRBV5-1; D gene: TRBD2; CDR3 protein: CASSELAALMDTQYF; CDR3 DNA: TGCGCCAGCAGCGAACTAGCGGCCCTCATGGATACGCAGTATTTT
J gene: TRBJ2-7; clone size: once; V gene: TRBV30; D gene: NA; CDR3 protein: CAWSVKVSYEQYF; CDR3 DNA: TGTGCCTGGAGTGTAAAAGTCTCCTACGAGCAGTACTTC
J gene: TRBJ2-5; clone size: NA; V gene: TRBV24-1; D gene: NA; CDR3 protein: CATSDFTGQETQYF; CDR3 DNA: TGTGCCACCAGTGATTTCACCGGGCAAGAGACCCAGTACTTC
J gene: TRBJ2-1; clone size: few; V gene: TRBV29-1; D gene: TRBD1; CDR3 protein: CSPTHPTGDEQFF; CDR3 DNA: TGCAGCCCAACCCACCCGACAGGGGATGAGCAGTTCTTC
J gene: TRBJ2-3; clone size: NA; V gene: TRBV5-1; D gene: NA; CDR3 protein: CASSLLRATDTQYF; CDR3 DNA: TGCGCCAGCAGCTTGCTCCGAGCCACAGATACGCAGTATTTT
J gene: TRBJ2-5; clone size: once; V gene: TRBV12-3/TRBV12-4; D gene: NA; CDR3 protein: CASRTLGVGTQYF; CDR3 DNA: TGTGCCAGCAGAACCCTAGGGGTAGGGACCCAGTACTTC
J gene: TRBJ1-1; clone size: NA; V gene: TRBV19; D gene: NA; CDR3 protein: CASSPPAGNTEAFF; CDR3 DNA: TGTGCCAGTAGTCCCCCGGCGGGTAACACTGAAGCTTTCTTT
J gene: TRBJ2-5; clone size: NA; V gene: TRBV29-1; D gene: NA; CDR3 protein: CSVEGGRVREQETQYF; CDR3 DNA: TGCAGCGTTGAAGGTGGCAGGGTGAGGGAACAAGAGACCCAGTACTTC
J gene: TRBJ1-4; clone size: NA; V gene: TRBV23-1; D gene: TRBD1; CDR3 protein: CASRRQGALEKLFF; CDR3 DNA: TGCGCCAGCAGACGACAGGGGGCGTTGGAAAAACTGTTTTTT
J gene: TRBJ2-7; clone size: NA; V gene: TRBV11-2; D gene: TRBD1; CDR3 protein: CASSPNLRQGYHEQYF; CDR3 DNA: TGTGCCAGCAGCCCCAACTTAAGACAGGGATACCACGAGCAGTACTTC
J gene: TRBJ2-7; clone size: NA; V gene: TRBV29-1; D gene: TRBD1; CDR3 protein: CSARQGGSYEQYF; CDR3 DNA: TGCAGCGCAAGACAGGGGGGATCCTACGAGCAGTACTTC
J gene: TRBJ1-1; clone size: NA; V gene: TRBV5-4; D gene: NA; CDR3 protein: CASSLGSGADTEAFF; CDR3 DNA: TGTGCCAGCAGCTTGGGATCGGGGGCCGACACTGAAGCTTTCTTT
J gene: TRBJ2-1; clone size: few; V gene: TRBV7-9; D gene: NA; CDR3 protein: CASSDRDGHNEQFF; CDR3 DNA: TGTGCCAGCAGCGACCGGGACGGACACAATGAGCAGTTCTTC
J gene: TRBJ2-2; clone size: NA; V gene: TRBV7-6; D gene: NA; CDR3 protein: CASSSVQGLNTGELFF; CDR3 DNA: TGTGCCAGCAGCTCGGTCCAGGGACTGAACACCGGGGAGCTGTTTTTT
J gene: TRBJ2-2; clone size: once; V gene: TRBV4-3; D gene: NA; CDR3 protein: CASSQGGGGTGELFF; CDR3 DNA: TGCGCCAGCAGCCAAGGCGGTGGGGGCACCGGGGAGCTGTTTTTT
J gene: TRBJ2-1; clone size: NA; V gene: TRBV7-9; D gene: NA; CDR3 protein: CASSLVLKTIDNEQFF; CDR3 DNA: TGTGCCAGCAGCTTAGTACTTAAGACGATCGACAATGAGCAGTTCTTC
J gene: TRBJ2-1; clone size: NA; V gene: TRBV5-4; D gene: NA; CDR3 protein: CASRAMNRDYSSYNEQFF; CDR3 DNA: TGTGCCAGCAGGGCAATGAACAGGGACTACAGCTCCTACAATGAGCAGTTCTTC
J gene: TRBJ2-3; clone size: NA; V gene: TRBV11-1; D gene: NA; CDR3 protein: CASRQGNTDTQYF; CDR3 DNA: TGTGCCAGCAGGCAGGGGAACACAGATACGCAGTATTTT
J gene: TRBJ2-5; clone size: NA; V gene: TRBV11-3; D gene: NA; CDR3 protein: CASTLPRRLGGVETQYF; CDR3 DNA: TGTGCCAGCACCCTGCCCCGGCGGCTCGGGGGAGTAGAGACCCAGTACTTC
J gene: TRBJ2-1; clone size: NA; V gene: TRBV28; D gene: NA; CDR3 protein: CARSLDYREQFF; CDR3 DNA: TGTGCCAGAAGTCTGGACTATCGGGAGCAGTTCTTC
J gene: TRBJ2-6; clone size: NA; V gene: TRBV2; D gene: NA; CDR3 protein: CASSERSAGANVLTF; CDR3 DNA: TGTGCCAGCAGTGAACGGTCAGCTGGGGCCAACGTCCTGACTTTC
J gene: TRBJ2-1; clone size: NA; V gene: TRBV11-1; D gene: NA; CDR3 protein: CASSLTPGLTNQFF; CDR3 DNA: TGTGCCAGCAGCCTCACGCCGGGTCTTACTAACCAGTTCTTC
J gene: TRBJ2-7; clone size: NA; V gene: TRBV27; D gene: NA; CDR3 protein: CASSPQTRSYEQYF; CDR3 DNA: TGTGCCAGCAGCCCGCAAACACGTTCCTACGAGCAGTACTTC
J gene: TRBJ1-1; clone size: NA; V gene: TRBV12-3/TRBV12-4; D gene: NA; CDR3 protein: CASSLPTEAFF; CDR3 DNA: TGTGCCAGCAGTCTACCCACTGAAGCTTTCTTT
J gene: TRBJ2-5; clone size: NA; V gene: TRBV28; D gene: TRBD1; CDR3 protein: CASRGQGRFLETQYF; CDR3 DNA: TGTGCCAGCAGAGGACAGGGTCGGTTTCTAGAGACCCAGTACTTC
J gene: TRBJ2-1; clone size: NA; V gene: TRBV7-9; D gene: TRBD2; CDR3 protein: CASSLALRTSGNEQFF; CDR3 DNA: TGTGCCAGCAGCTTAGCGCTTAGGACTAGCGGTAATGAGCAGTTCTTC
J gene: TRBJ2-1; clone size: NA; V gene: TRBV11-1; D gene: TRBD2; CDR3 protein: CASSYPGGPWYNEQFF; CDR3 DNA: TGTGCCAGCAGCTATCCGGGAGGGCCGTGGTACAATGAGCAGTTCTTC
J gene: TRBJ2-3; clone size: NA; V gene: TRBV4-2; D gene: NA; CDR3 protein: CASNQAGQVQYF; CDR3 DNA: TGTGCCAGCAACCAAGCGGGACAAGTGCAGTATTTT
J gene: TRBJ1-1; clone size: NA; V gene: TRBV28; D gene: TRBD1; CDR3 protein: CASRRRDRGTEAFF; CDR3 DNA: TGTGCCAGCAGACGCCGGGACAGGGGAACTGAAGCTTTCTTT
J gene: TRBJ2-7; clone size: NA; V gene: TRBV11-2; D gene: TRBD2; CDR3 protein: CASSLEALLAGVYEQYF; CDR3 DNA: TGTGCCAGCAGCTTAGAGGCCCTTCTAGCGGGAGTCTACGAGCAGTACTTC
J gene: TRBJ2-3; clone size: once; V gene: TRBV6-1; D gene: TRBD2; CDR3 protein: CASSPLAGVADTQYF; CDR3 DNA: TGTGCCAGCAGTCCGCTAGCGGGAGTGGCAGATACGCAGTATTTT
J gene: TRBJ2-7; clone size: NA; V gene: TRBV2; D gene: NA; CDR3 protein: CASLVTYEQYF; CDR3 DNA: TGTGCCAGCCTAGTAACCTACGAGCAGTACTTC